Each of the 30 T cell receptor beta chains below was sequenced from the same sample in a study of early T cells in non-severe SARS-CoV-2 infection. Each CDR3 protein is one row after TCRdb ran MiXCR on the 5' RACE reads. The sample has roughly 27,000 distinct CDR3 sequences; roughly a tenth are singletons. Material for sequencing was whole blood. All receptors come from an adult who was a healthcare worker with PCR-confirmed SARS-CoV-2 infection or an uninfected control (not recorded which).

This clonotype was seen only a few times. The chain employs TRBV29-1 and TRBJ2-7, with TRBD1 matching 12 bases. Germline lookup yields CDR1 SQVTM and CDR2 ANQGSEA. Losses at the gene ends were 1 base for V and 2 bases for J; bases not matched to a gene: 6. The CDR3 length is 16 residues. CDR3 coding DNA: TGCAGCGTTGAAGGGGGACAGGGGGCGAGAACCTACGAGCAGTACTTC. Protein: CSVEGGQGARTYEQYF.

The rearrangement links TRBV15 to TRBJ2-3, with D possibly matching TRBD2 (5 bases). The CDR3 length is 15 residues. V gave up 1 base and J gave up 0 bases, with 8 bases separating them. Germline V gene sequence: CDR1 LNHNV, CDR2 YYDKDF (reference sequence). For the CDR3, the DNA is TGTGCCACCAGCAGAGGACTATCGAGCACAGATACGCAGTATTTT. Its protein is CATSRGLSSTDTQYF. The variable domain in full, with the rest retrieved from reference TRBV15 and TRBJ2-3, is DAMVIQNPRYQVTQFGKPVTLSCSQTLNHNVMYWYQQKSSQAPKLLFHYYDKDFNNEADTPDNFQSRRPNTSFCFLDIRSPGLGDTAMYLCATSRGLSSTDTQYFGPGTRLTVL.

This clonotype is categorized as medium-sized. The J gene is TRBJ2-2, the V gene TRBV29-1; D tentatively fits TRBD1 or TRBD2 (7 bases each). Germline assignment: CDR1 SQVTM and CDR2 ANQGSEA. Trimming shortened V by 1 base and J by 5 bases, and 11 bases separated the two germline ends. CDR3 length: 14 amino acids. The CDR3 DNA sequence: TGCAGCGTTGAAGGACAGGGAGGGACCGGGGAGCTGTTTTTT. It is translated as CSVEGQGGTGELFF.

This clonotype occurred many times. The rearrangement joins TRBV7-3 to TRBJ1-4; TRBD1 is a possible D gene (6 bases). Deletions cut 0 bases from V and 2 bases from J, with 10 bases between. The CDR3 length is 16 residues. The V gene's germline CDR1 is SGHTA and CDR2 FQGTGA. The CDR3 nucleotides are TGTGCCAGCAGCTTAACAAGGAGGGGGACTAATGAAAAACTGTTTTTT. Translation: CASSLTRRGTNEKLFF. The variable domain in full, with the rest retrieved from reference TRBV7-3 and TRBJ1-4, is GAGVSQTPSNKVTEKGKYVELRCDPISGHTALYWYRQSLGQGPEFLIYFQGTGAADDSGLPNDRFFAVRPEGSVSTLKIQRTERGDSAVYLCASSLTRRGTNEKLFFGSGTQLSVL.

The CDR3 region is CASSQAGGNTDTQYF. CDR3 DNA: TGCGCCAGCAGCCAGGCAGGGGGGAACACAGATACGCAGTATTTT. The chain recombines TRBV4-1 with TRBJ2-3; D perhaps matches TRBD1 (7 bases). This CDR3 has 15 residues. Trimming removed 3 bases from V and 2 bases from J, with 12 bases in between. In germline, CDR1 is MGHRA, CDR2 YSYEKL.

Many counts were recorded for this clonotype. The gene calls are TRBV5-1 and TRBJ1-6; the D gene is possibly TRBD1 (6 bases). Germline CDR1 reads SGHRS; CDR2 reads YFSETQ. The V end was cut by 4 bases, the J end by 4 bases, with 15 bases between. The CDR3 loop spans 16 amino acids. The DNA of the CDR3 is TGCGCCAGCAGCCCGACCGGGACAAGTTATAATTCACCCCTCCACTTT. Its translation is CASSPTGTSYNSPLHF.

Many counts were recorded for this clonotype. The chain recombines TRBV9 with TRBJ2-5; possible D gene TRBD2, 5 bases. V was pared by 3 bases and J by 4 bases, with 10 bases between. Per the germline V gene, CDR1 is SGDLS and CDR2 is YYNGEE. This CDR3 comprises 13 residues. CDR3 DNA sequence: TGTGCCAGCAGCGCCGCCCGGGGAGAGACCCAGTACTTC. As protein: CASSAARGETQYF.

The chain has TRBV5-7 and TRBJ2-3; TRBD2 is a possible D gene (5 bases). TRBV5-7 has ORF status, its function being uncertain. Trimming left V 5 bases short and J 5 bases short, with 9 bases between. The CDR3 is 12 residues long. In DNA form, the CDR3 reads TGTGCCAGCAGTGGGAGACTAGATACGCAGTATTTT. This gives the protein CASSGRLDTQYF.

The V gene is TRBV20-1, the J gene TRBJ2-3; TRBD2 agrees at 16 bases. CDR1 and CDR2 (germline): DFQATT, SNEGSKA (reference sequence). The CDR3 sequence is 17 residues long. Germline trimming cut 5 bases from V and 5 bases from J; bases unmatched to any gene: 10. The CDR3 coding sequence is TGCAGTGCTTTACCGGGACTAGCGGGGGGGCCTGGAGATACGCAGTATTTT. Its translation is CSALPGLAGGPGDTQYF.

This clonotype was observed a single time. The genes are TRBV3-2 and TRBJ2-2; the table gives TRBD2 as D, unverified against the DNA. TRBV3-2 is a known pseudogene. The CDR3 is 17 amino acids. CDR3 region: CASSQGASGQNTGELFF. CDR3 bases: TGTGCCAGCAGCCAAGGTGCCAGCGGGCAGAACACCGGGGAGCTGTTTTTT.

This clonotype was detected a few times. The chain couples TRBV7-2 to TRBJ1-5, with D tentatively TRBD1 (5 bases). The CDR3 contains 14 residues. In germline, CDR1 is SGHTA, CDR2 FQGNSA. V was trimmed by 0 bases and J by 3 bases, leaving 6 bases between them. The CDR3 region is CASSLAGLNQPQHF. In DNA, the CDR3 is TGTGCCAGCAGCTTAGCGGGACTCAATCAGCCCCAGCATTTT. Looking up the rest from reference TRBV7-2 and TRBJ1-5 gives the full variable domain: GAGVSQSPSNKVTEKGKDVELRCDPISGHTALYWYRQSLGQGLEFLIYFQGNSAPDKSGLPSDRFSAERTGGSVSTLTIQRTQQEDSAVYLCASSLAGLNQPQHFGDGTRLSIL.

This clonotype was seen only a few times. The chain is built from TRBV7-9 and TRBJ2-1; 13 bases are a match to TRBD2. V trimming: 8 bases; J trimming: 8 bases; junction bases outside the gene matches: 12. The CDR3 runs to 16 residues. Germline values: CDR1 SEHNR, CDR2 FQNEAQ (reference sequence). CDR3 coding DNA: TGTGCCAGCGGATACACCGGGACTAGCGGGGACGATGAGCAGTTCTTC. Translating it yields CASGYTGTSGDDEQFF. The full variable domain, in which reference TRBV7-9 and TRBJ2-1 provide the parts outside the CDR3, is DTGVSQNPRHKITKRGQNVTFRCDPISEHNRLYWYRQTLGQGPEFLTYFQNEAQLEKSRLLSDRFSAERPKGSFSTLEIQRTEQGDSAMYLCASGYTGTSGDDEQFFGPGTRLTVL.

This clonotype was picked up many times. The gene calls are TRBV20-1 and TRBJ2-7; the D is unclear. The CDR3 runs 13 residues. Trimming stripped 5 bases from V and 7 bases from J, with 18 bases between. CDR1 DFQATT and CDR2 SNEGSKA come from the germline V gene (reference sequence). CDR3 DNA sequence: TGCAGTGCTCCCAAGGTGCCCTACGAGGAGCAGTACTTC. Protein product: CSAPKVPYEEQYF.

This clonotype appeared many times. V usage is TRBV7-9 and J usage is TRBJ1-2, with D maybe TRBD1 (5 bases). Trimming left V 9 bases short and J 7 bases short, with 15 bases between. Germline V gene data show CDR1 as SEHNR and CDR2 as FQNEAQ (reference sequence). The CDR3 has 12 residues. CDR3 region: CASQEGTFGYTF. The CDR3 nucleotides are TGTGCCAGTCAGGAGGGGACCTTTGGCTACACCTTC. Full variable domain (missing parts from reference TRBV7-9 and TRBJ1-2): DTGVSQNPRHKITKRGQNVTFRCDPISEHNRLYWYRQTLGQGPEFLTYFQNEAQLEKSRLLSDRFSAERPKGSFSTLEIQRTEQGDSAMYLCASQEGTFGYTFGSGTRLTVV.

This clonotype was picked up a small number of times. The V gene is TRBV20-1, the J gene TRBJ1-5, with D possibly matching TRBD1 (5 bases). Germline V gene sequence: CDR1 DFQATT, CDR2 SNEGSKA (reference sequence). The V gene lost 6 bases and the J gene lost 6 bases, with 12 bases spanning the gap. This CDR3 is built from 12 residues. The CDR3 region is CSAQAGGQPQHF. The CDR3 nucleotides are TGCAGTGCCCAGGCTGGGGGTCAGCCCCAGCATTTT.

This clonotype showed up just a few times. The V and J genes are TRBV7-6 and TRBJ2-2; 10 bases agree with TRBD2. CDR3 length equals 17 residues. J was trimmed by 5 bases and V by 1 base; bases with no gene match: 7. Germline CDR1 reads SGHVS; CDR2 reads FNYEAQ. DNA for the CDR3: TGTGCCAGCAGCTTAGTTGCTAGCGGGGGCCCAACCGGGGAGCTGTTTTTT. Its translation: CASSLVASGGPTGELFF.

This clonotype was detected ten times or more. The CDR3 spells CASSLARDWTDTQYF. The CDR3 DNA is TGCGCCAGCAGCTTGGCGCGGGACTGGACAGATACGCAGTATTTT. The chain couples TRBV5-1 to TRBJ2-3; tentatively, D is TRBD2 (6 bases). Per the germline V gene, CDR1 is SGHRS and CDR2 is YFSETQ. The CDR3 is made up of 15 amino acids. The V and J ends lost 0 bases and 3 bases respectively, with 11 bases between them.

This clonotype came up many times. The chain recombines TRBV19 with TRBJ1-4; D is possibly TRBD1 (6 bases). The V gene lost 5 bases and the J gene lost 6 bases, with 16 bases spanning the gap. This CDR3 region has 15 residues. Germline V gene sequence: CDR1 LNHDA, CDR2 SQIVND (reference sequence). The CDR3 spells CASSLGWGQYEKLFF. DNA for the CDR3: TGTGCCAGTAGTCTTGGGTGGGGGCAGTATGAAAAACTGTTTTTT.

On this clonotype: One base away lies a much larger clone, so this may be a sequencing read error. The chain employs TRBV6-6 and TRBJ1-4, with D uncertain. This CDR3 has 12 amino acids. Germline-derived CDR1 and CDR2 are MNHNY and SVGAGI (reference sequence). In DNA, the CDR3 is TGTGCCAACAGTTATCGGGGTGAAAAACTGTTTTTT. This translates into CANSYRGEKLFF.

V usage is TRBV6-1 and J usage is TRBJ1-6; a weak D match, TRBD1 (5 bases). The CDR3 loop spans 14 amino acids. Germline CDR1 MNHNS, CDR2 SASEGT. Trimming cost V 4 bases and J 4 bases, with 8 bases left between them. The DNA for the CDR3 is TGTGCCAGCAGTGCCGGACAATATAATTCACCCCTCCACTTT. Translation: CASSAGQYNSPLHF.

This clonotype came up many times. The V gene is TRBV19, the J gene TRBJ1-1; D gene ambiguous. In germline, CDR1 is LNHDA, CDR2 SQIVND (reference sequence). The ends were cut back, 9 bases at V and 2 bases at J, with 16 bases in the middle. This CDR3 region has 14 residues. The CDR3 here is CASTPVSLNTEAFF. The DNA for the CDR3 is TGTGCCAGCACGCCGGTGAGTCTAAACACTGAAGCTTTCTTT.

There are many counts of this clonotype. The V call is TRBV4-3, the J call TRBJ1-4; 7 nucleotides agree with TRBD1. The length of the CDR3 is 16 residues. In germline, CDR1 is LGHNA, CDR2 YSLEER. V was clipped by 4 bases and J by 1 base; unmatched bases: 6. The CDR3: CASSLDRAITNEKLFF. DNA of the CDR3: TGCGCCAGCAGCCTTGACAGGGCTATAACTAATGAAAAACTGTTTTTT.

In this sample, this clonotype turned up many times. J is TRBJ1-5 and V is TRBV19, with a weak D call TRBD1 (6 bases). CDR1 and CDR2 (germline): LNHDA, SQIVND (reference sequence). The CDR3 consists of 14 residues. The V end lost 7 bases, the J end lost 4 bases, and 14 bases lay between the germline ends. CDR3 loop: CASKEKGENQPQHF. For the CDR3, the DNA is TGTGCCAGTAAAGAGAAGGGGGAAAATCAGCCCCAGCATTTT.

The V and J genes are TRBV11-2 and TRBJ2-1; TRBD2 might be the D (6 bases). The CDR3 is 13 amino acids. Germline CDR1 SGHAT, CDR2 FQNNGV. V was pared by 5 bases and J by 7 bases, with 12 bases between. The CDR3 nucleotides read TGTGCCAGCAGCCTATCCCGGGGGAATGAGCAGTTCTTC. Translation: CASSLSRGNEQFF.

This clonotype was recorded at least ten times. This rearrangement joins TRBV12-3 or TRBV12-4 to TRBJ2-3, with TRBD2 identical over 10 bases. The V segment lost 4 bases and the J segment 5 bases; nucleotides outside the gene matches: 3. CDR3 length: 14 amino acids. The CDR3 nucleotides read TGTGCCAGCAGTTCCGGGACTAGCGAAGATACGCAGTATTTT. Amino acids: CASSSGTSEDTQYF.

By its share, this clonotype is medium-sized (0.01 to 0.1%). This rearrangement joins TRBV28 to TRBJ1-2; D is undetermined. V lost 8 bases and J lost 8, with 12 bases in between. Germline V gene sequence: CDR1 MDHEN, CDR2 SYDVKM. CDR3 size: 11 residues. CDR3 region: CASGAEAGYTF. CDR3 bases: TGTGCCAGCGGAGCGGAGGCAGGCTACACCTTC.

This clonotype appeared a few times. This chain links TRBV7-9 with TRBJ1-5; D is unclear. The CDR3 is 16 amino acids. Germline CDR1 and CDR2: SEHNR and FQNEAQ (reference sequence). Deletions cut 0 bases from V and 5 bases from J, with 14 bases between. The CDR3 nucleotides are TGTGCCAGCAGCTTAGCGTTAGCAGTGAGGGATCAGCCCCAGCATTTT. It is translated as CASSLALAVRDQPQHF.

The table lists this clonotype with many counts. V usage is TRBV9 and J usage is TRBJ1-3; no definite D call. Germline V gene lookup returns CDR1 SGDLS and CDR2 YYNGEE. Between the trimmed V and J ends, which lost 3 bases and 0 bases, there was a span of 7 bases. The CDR3 runs to 14 residues. Written as DNA, the CDR3 is TGTGCCAGCAGCGCTTCCAGCTCTGGAAACACCATATATTTT. Protein sequence: CASSASSSGNTIYF.

This clonotype has at least ten counts. V and J are TRBV7-2 and TRBJ2-5, with no clear D. Trimming cost V 3 bases and J 1 base, with 6 bases left between them. The CDR3 contains 13 residues. Germline V gives CDR1 SGHTA, CDR2 FQGNSA. This chain's CDR3 is CASSFLTQETQYF. Written as DNA, the CDR3 is TGTGCCAGCAGCTTTTTAACCCAAGAGACCCAGTACTTC.

This clonotype was seen ten or more times. This sequence joins TRBV7-2 and TRBJ1-5; D not resolved. The germline V gene encodes CDR1 SGHTA and CDR2 FQGNSA. With 3 bases removed from V and 4 bases from J, the gap between germline ends came to 7 bases. This CDR3 is 13 amino acids long. In DNA form, the CDR3 reads TGTGCCAGCAGCTTCTCAGAGAATCAGCCCCAGCATTTT. Translation: CASSFSENQPQHF.